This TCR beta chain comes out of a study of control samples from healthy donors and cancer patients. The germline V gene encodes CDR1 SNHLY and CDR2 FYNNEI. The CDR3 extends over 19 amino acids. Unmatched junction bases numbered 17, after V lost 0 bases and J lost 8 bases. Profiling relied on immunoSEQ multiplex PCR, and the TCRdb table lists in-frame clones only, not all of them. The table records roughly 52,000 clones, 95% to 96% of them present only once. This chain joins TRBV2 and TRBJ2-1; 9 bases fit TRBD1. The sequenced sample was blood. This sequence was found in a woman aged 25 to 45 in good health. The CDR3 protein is CASSEAPGTGTGLSHEQFF. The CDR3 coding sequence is TGTGCCAGCAGTGAAGCGCCCGGGACCGGGACAGGGCTTTCGCATGAGCAGTTCTTC.